This T cell receptor (beta chain) comes out of a study of human T cells and chemical hapten exposure. Study conclusions and caveats: After DPC sensitization, TCRs above 1 in 1000 frequency showed no change.

Individual cDNA molecules in this library carried unique molecular identifiers. TCRdb reprocessed the RACE reads with MiXCR, giving one entry per CDR3 protein. The repertoire holds over 65,000 distinct CDR3 sequences, with roughly 11% as singletons. This CDR3 contains 13 residues. The germline gives CDR1 SGHVS, CDR2 FNYEAQ. J lost 5 bases, V lost 4 bases, and 3 bases had no gene match. Time point here: patch test 3, about 24 weeks after DPC sensitization. Regarding treatment: therapeutic diphenylcyclopropenone sensitization with weekly scalp DPC. Patches went on only after blood had been drawn each time. The donor pool consisted of alopecia patients aged 18 to 70 years, considered suitable for DPC. This clonotype was observed at least ten times. No antigen is known for it.

Sequencing used whole blood, obtained in connection with sensitization to the hapten diphenylcyclopropenone (DPC). The chain links TRBV7-6 to TRBJ2-7; 9 positions match TRBD2. The source is a woman in her fifties or sixties with alopecia areata. Some clones in this sample may be carry-over from other donors' samples. The CDR3 protein is CASSSGLAHEQYF. The CDR3 nucleotides are TGTGCCAGCAGCTCGGGACTAGCTCACGAGCAGTACTTC. The variable domain in full, with the rest retrieved from reference TRBV7-6 and TRBJ2-7, is GAGVSQSPRYKVTKRGQDVALRCDPISGHVSLYWYRQALGQGPEFLTYFNYEAQQDKSGLPNDRFSAERPEGSISTLTIQRTEQRDSAMYRCASSSGLAHEQYFGPGTRLTVT.